This paragraph reports one T cell receptor (beta chain). No antigen is known for it. This record comes from a study of vaccination and CD4 T cells after COVID-19. Sequenced with the Oncomine TCR Beta short-read assay was DNA taken from cultured CD4+ T cells. TCRdb redid the calling of the PCR reads with MiXCR, one entry per CDR3 protein. The table has around 10,000 distinct CDR3 sequences, roughly 40% seen once. Treatment indicated: roughly 10-day PBMC culture with coronavirus spike peptide pools or control peptides (ViraFEST assay). Peptide pool stimulation in ViraFEST expanded antigen-specific T cells, whose TCRs were then sequenced. Patients returned positive PCR results between March and December 2020, earlier than US Alpha, Beta and Delta variants. Fresh medium (containing IL-2) replaced half the medium on days 3 and 7. Study results and caveats: Data came from relatively few convalescent patients and lacked early post-infection timepoints.

The source of this sequence is a human donor who had recovered from COVID-19. What was sequenced was CD4+ T cells from blood, cultured in vitro.

The CDR3 coding sequence is TGTGCCAGCATGTTACGGAGGGGCACTGAAGCTTTCTTT. This gives the protein CASMLRRGTEAFF. V and J are TRBV12-3 or TRBV12-4 and TRBJ1-1, with D possibly being TRBD1 (5 bases). This CDR3 spans 13 amino acids. With 7 bases removed from V and 4 bases from J, the gap between germline ends came to 13 bases.